This TCR beta chain was captured in a study of T cell responses to AZD1222 COVID-19 vaccine (dated by TCRdb to the early 2020s). Study-wide context: TCR sequencing covered over 230 trial participants: 200 to 220 given two doses of AZD1222 and approximately 26 given two doses of MenACWY control vaccine. Trial participants were enrolled by age into subgroups of 18-55, 56-69 and 70-plus years, and about 150, 27 and 61 TCR-sequenced participants, respectively, were included in these subgroups.

Overall results and qualifications from the work: The whole spike protein was spanned by vaccine-associated CD4 TCRs, and dominant responses were seen in regions 160-218 and 743-854. Conclusions about previously exposed vaccinees were limited because only six AZD1222 recipients were SARS-CoV-2 seropositive at baseline. No day 14 peak-response samples were available, so repertoires were characterized only after the peak T cell response. In the small 56-69-year group, the increase in depth fell short of significance, most likely because of low power. Participants were mostly white British and included more females than males, and it was suggested by the authors that clonal diversity may have been underestimated. A significant rise in spike-specific TCR breadth and depth was observed after two AZD1222 doses relative to day 0 and relative to MenACWY recipients. Epitopes outside the regions mutated in the B.1.351 and B.1.1.7 variants were reportedly recognized by nearly half of the unique spike-specific TCRs.

The CDR3 regions of human TCRbeta chains were subjected to immunosequencing. The paper's processing steps were these. Repertoire TCRs were matched against a reference library of SARS-CoV-2-specific TCRs generated with the MIRA antigen-specificity platform. Breadth was defined as the fraction of unique TCRs that were SARS-CoV-2-associated, and depth was defined as the fraction of total T cells that were SARS-CoV-2-associated. Using the MIRA data, every spike-specific TCR was mapped to the spike region that the TCR reacted to and assigned to either a CD4 or a CD8 class. Log10-transformed breadth and depth values were compared by one-way ANOVA with Sidak's multiple comparisons tests. This immuneACCESS table, as held by TCRdb, lists in-frame sequences with V and J called but not all clones. Of the missing ones, under half trace to an unresolved V gene in checked studies; the others have no known cause. That table supplies the V and J calls and clone size; D and trimming were determined from the DNA. In this sample the table shows over 140,000 clones, 80% to 95% of which occur a single time. Jointly, the top ten make up 3.6% of the sample.

This clone was picked up a small number of times. Its specific antigen is unknown. There are no base qualities to consult, and no much larger clone falls within one base. What this sample's time point label stands for: about 28 days (+/-7) after the second vaccine dose. AZD1222 recipients given second doses at about 4 weeks or at about 12 weeks were pooled, since spike-specific TCR depth and breadth were not found to differ between the two schedules. Vaccinee samples came from UK trials COV001 and COV002, including a single-blind randomized controlled phase 2/3 trial of AZD1222 (ChAdOx1 nCoV-19) in healthy adults. For TCRbeta chain sequencing, PBMC samples were collected from trial participants at day 0 and at day 28 after the second dose. The CDR3 covers 15 residues, taking in both the cysteine and the phenylalanine. Only CDR3 DNA is held: 45 bases, read in frame from base 1. V lost 0 bases and J lost 1 base; the stretch between them is 10 bases long. The germline V gene specifies SGHDN as CDR1 and FVKESK as CDR2.

Sample: peripheral blood, taken 28 days after the second AZD1222 dose. This receptor was taken from an adult who received the AZD1222 COVID-19 vaccine. Recombination linked TRBV14 to TRBJ2-7, with TRBD1 perhaps the D gene, on 6 matching bases. CDR3 loop: CASSQDHRESYEQYF. The bases are TGTGCCAGCAGCCAAGATCACAGGGAGTCCTACGAGCAGTACTTC.